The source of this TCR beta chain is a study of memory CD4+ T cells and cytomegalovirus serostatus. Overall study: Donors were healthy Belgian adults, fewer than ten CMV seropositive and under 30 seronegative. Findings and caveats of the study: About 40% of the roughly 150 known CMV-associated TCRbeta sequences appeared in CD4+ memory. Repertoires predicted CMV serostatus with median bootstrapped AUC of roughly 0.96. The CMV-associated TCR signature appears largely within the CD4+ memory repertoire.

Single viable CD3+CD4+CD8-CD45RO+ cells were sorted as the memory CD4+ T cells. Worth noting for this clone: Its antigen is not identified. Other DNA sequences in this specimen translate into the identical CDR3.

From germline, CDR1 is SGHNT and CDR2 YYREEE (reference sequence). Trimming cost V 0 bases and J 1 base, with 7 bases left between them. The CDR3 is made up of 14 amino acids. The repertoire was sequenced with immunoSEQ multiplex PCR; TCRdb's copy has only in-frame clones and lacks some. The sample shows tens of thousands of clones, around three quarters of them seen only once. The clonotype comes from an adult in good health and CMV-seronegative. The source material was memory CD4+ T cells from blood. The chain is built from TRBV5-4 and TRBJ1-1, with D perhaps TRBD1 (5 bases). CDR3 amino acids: CASSLGDRNTEAFF. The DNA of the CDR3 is TGTGCCAGCAGCTTGGGTGACAGGAACACTGAAGCTTTCTTT.